The next 9 T cell receptor beta chains were all read from a single sample in a study of graft-versus-host responses after intestinal transplantation. These receptors are not linked to any known antigen. The repertoire was sequenced with immunoSEQ multiplex PCR; TCRdb's copy has only in-frame clones and lacks some. In the table there are fewer than 90,000 clones, 94% of which are singletons. The sequencing here drew on unstimulated CD4+ T cells sorted from spleen or lymph node cells, taken before transplant. All receptors come from a human donor who was the organ donor for an intestinal transplant.

The chain couples TRBV5-6 to TRBJ2-1, with 9 bases identical to TRBD2. The CDR3 length is 15 residues. Trimming at V came to 0 bases and at J to 8 bases, leaving 6 bases not matched to a gene. The V gene's germline CDR1 is SGHDT and CDR2 YYEEEE. CDR3 sequence: CASSLGLAASDEQFF. CDR3 DNA: TGTGCCAGCAGCTTGGGACTAGCGGCAAGCGATGAGCAGTTCTTC.

This sequence joins TRBV5-1 and TRBJ2-1, with 10 bases matching TRBD2. Germline V gene lookup returns CDR1 SGHRS and CDR2 YFSETQ. V gave up 5 bases and J gave up 4 bases; unmatched junction bases: 6. CDR3 length: 15 amino acids. Here the CDR3 DNA reads TGCGCCAGCAGGTTAGCGGGGGGCTGGTACAATGAGCAGTTCTTC. Protein sequence: CASRLAGGWYNEQFF.

The gene calls are TRBV23-1 and TRBJ2-7; weak D call: TRBD1 (7 bases). TRBV23-1 qualifies as an ORF whose function is uncertain. Trimming shortened V by 0 bases and J by 13 bases, and 13 bases separated the two germline ends. The CDR3 has 12 amino acids. CDR3 region: CASSQSRQGLYF. CDR3 bases: TGCGCCAGCAGTCAATCCCGACAGGGACTCTACTTC.

The rearrangement links TRBV7-2 to TRBJ2-7; 8 nucleotides agree with TRBD1. Trimming took 5 bases from V and 3 from J; bases not matched to a gene: 12. CDR1 and CDR2 from the germline V gene are SGHTA and FQGNSA. There are 16 residues in the CDR3. The CDR3 sequence is CASSPDRGNPIYEQYF. DNA of the CDR3: TGTGCCAGCAGCCCAGACAGGGGAAACCCCATCTACGAGCAGTACTTC.

V usage is TRBV18 and J usage is TRBJ1-3, with D unclear. The CDR3 loop spans 15 amino acids. Trimming removed 6 bases at V and 0 bases at J, with 12 bases between. CDR1 KGHSH and CDR2 LQKENI come from the germline V gene. CDR3 in DNA: TGTGCCAGCTCCCCTCTAGCAGGCTCTGGAAACACCATATATTTT. Protein sequence: CASSPLAGSGNTIYF. The full variable domain, completed using reference TRBV18 and TRBJ1-3, is NAGVMQNPRHLVRRRGQEARLRCSPMKGHSHVYWYRQLPEEGLKFMVYLQKENIIDESGMPKERFSAEFPKEGPSILRIQQVVRGDSAAYFCASSPLAGSGNTIYFGEGSWLTVV.

This clone was seen a single time. The rearrangement uses TRBV7-3 and TRBJ1-1; possible D gene TRBD1, 6 bases. The length of the CDR3 is 14 residues. The V gene lost 3 bases and the J gene lost 6 bases, with 14 bases spanning the gap. Germline CDR1 SGHTA, CDR2 FQGTGA. The CDR3 here is CASSLNRDGAEAFF. CDR3 sequence (DNA): TGTGCCAGCAGCTTGAACAGGGACGGCGCTGAAGCTTTCTTT.

J is TRBJ2-5 and V is TRBV6-1; tentatively, D is TRBD1 or TRBD2 (5 bases each). The germline V gene has CDR1 MNHNS and CDR2 SASEGT. Trimming stripped 5 bases from V and 3 bases from J, with 7 bases between. This CDR3 comprises 12 residues. CDR3 bases: TGTGCCAGCAGTTTGGGGGAAGAGACCCAGTACTTC. It is translated as CASSLGEETQYF.

The chain couples TRBV6-6 to TRBJ2-2; the D gene is possibly TRBD1 (5 bases). The germline V gene has CDR1 MNHNY and CDR2 SVGAGI (reference sequence). Trimming took 6 bases from V and 2 from J, leaving 13 bases between them. The length of the CDR3 is 15 residues. The CDR3 here is CASRTDDRNTGELFF. CDR3 coding DNA: TGTGCCAGCAGGACCGACGACAGAAACACCGGGGAGCTGTTTTTT.

V is TRBV6-1 and J is TRBJ1-5; D gene ambiguous. The V end was cut by 4 bases, the J end by 7 bases, with 11 bases between. The germline V gene encodes CDR1 MNHNS and CDR2 SASEGT. The CDR3 covers 13 residues. This CDR3 reads CASSGQDVQPQHF. The CDR3 region has the DNA TGTGCCAGCAGTGGGCAGGATGTACAGCCCCAGCATTTT.